This T cell receptor (beta chain) was sequenced during a study of blood T cell repertoires in COVID-19. Study overall: PBMCs, B-cell-depleted T cells, or T cells provided the cDNA or gDNA that made up the material.

The CDR3 totals 15 residues. V gave up 0 bases and J gave up 6 bases; unmatched junction bases: 7. Germline CDR1 MNHNS, CDR2 SASEGT. Seattle cases were enrolled at active infection and followed longitudinally. Generated by immunoSEQ multiplex PCR, the TCRdb table keeps only in-frame clones and is missing some. The data show roughly 390,000 clones, roughly 86% seen once. Sequencing was carried out using peripheral blood. This chain connects TRBV6-1 to TRBJ2-7; 8 bases are a match to TRBD1. The source is a woman aged 25 to 39 with COVID-19, enrolled during active disease. CDR3 nucleotide sequence: TGTGCCAGCAGTGAAGCGCTAGGACAGGGTACCGAGCAGTACTTC. This codes for CASSEALGQGTEQYF.